This T cell receptor (beta chain) is drawn from a study of shared clonotypes between healthy human individuals. Produced via immunoSEQ multiplex PCR; TCRdb's table is partial and in-frame only. The sample comprises roughly 1,000,000 clones, around three quarters of which are singletons, and roughly 0.56% rests with the top ten. Everyone who donated was a Caucasian adult who lived in Nashville, Tennessee. After removal of 3 bases from V and 6 bases from J, the junction contained 9 bases not matched to a gene. The CDR3 is made up of 15 amino acids. The V gene's germline CDR1 is SGHRS and CDR2 YFSETQ. The rearrangement links TRBV5-1 to TRBJ2-1; the match to TRBD2 covers 7 bases. The sequencing sample was made of memory CD4+ T cells from PBMCs. Indicated subset: CD45RA-negative fraction. This clonotype was obtained from a man aged 18 to 35 in good health. Some clones in this sample may be carry-over from other donors' samples. The chain's CDR3 is CASSSLAGLSNEQFF. The CDR3 nucleotides read TGCGCCAGCAGCTCCTTAGCGGGCCTTAGCAATGAGCAGTTCTTC.